This is a list of T cell receptor beta chains from one sample in a study of blood T cells in healthy people across ages. TCRdb independently ran MiXCR on the 5' RACE reads; one entry per CDR3 protein. Here the sample spans approximately 700,000 distinct CDR3 sequences, approximately 31% being singletons. The material sequenced was blood. The receptors were sampled from a woman of 80 years or more in good health. The CDR3 runs from the conserved cysteine through the conserved F or W. The D gene is left open where the match is weak. Clone size, where shown, is once, few, many, or a class for clones that have expanded.

>TRBV27|.|11|TRBJ2-1|many
CASRGHNEQFF
TGTGCCAGCAGAGGCCACAATGAGCAGTTCTTC
>TRBV7-6|.|18|TRBJ1-6|.
CASSLGTGLSPIISPLHF
TGTGCCAGCAGCTTAGGAACCGGGCTTTCTCCTATAATTTCACCCCTCCACTTT
>TRBV20-1|.|14|TRBJ1-1|.
CSARLTGFAAEAFF
TGCAGTGCTAGATTAACAGGGTTTGCAGCTGAAGCTTTCTTT
>TRBV5-1|.|15|TRBJ1-1|.
CASSSGGLLNTEAFF
TGCGCCAGCAGCTCCGGGGGACTGCTGAACACTGAAGCTTTCTTT
>TRBV3-1|.|13|TRBJ2-5|.
CASGPWSGETQYF
TGTGCCAGCGGCCCCTGGTCGGGAGAGACCCAGTACTTC
>TRBV20-1|.|15|TRBJ1-5|.
CSARAEGGVYQPQHF
TGCAGTGCTAGAGCCGAGGGAGGGGTATATCAGCCCCAGCATTTT
>TRBV19|TRBD1|17|TRBJ1-4|many
CASSLIGTAATNEKLFF
TGTGCCAGTAGTCTCATTGGGACAGCAGCAACTAATGAAAAACTGTTTTTT
>TRBV11-2|TRBD1|16|TRBJ1-1|few
CASSPGWTGPNTEAFF
TGTGCCAGCAGCCCTGGATGGACAGGACCGAACACTGAAGCTTTCTTT
>TRBV5-1|.|14|TRBJ1-1|.
CASSSSSVNTEAFF
TGCGCCAGCAGCTCCTCTTCGGTGAACACTGAAGCTTTCTTT
>TRBV15|.|15|TRBJ2-7|many
CATSRDRQGSYEQYF
TGTGCCACCAGCAGAGATCGCCAGGGTAGTTACGAGCAGTACTTC
>TRBV9|.|15|TRBJ2-2|few
CASRGRTGTTGELFF
TGTGCCAGCAGGGGTAGAACAGGGACCACCGGGGAGCTGTTTTTT
>TRBV15|TRBD1|14|TRBJ1-2|.
CATSRGAGGYGYTF
TGTGCCACCAGCAGAGGGGCAGGGGGCTATGGCTACACCTTC
>TRBV9|.|15|TRBJ2-2|many
CASSVSGFDTGELFF
TGTGCCAGCAGCGTAAGTGGATTCGACACCGGGGAGCTGTTTTTT
>TRBV6-5|.|15|TRBJ1-5|.
CASSYSGKGNQPQHF
TGTGCCAGCAGTTACTCGGGGAAGGGAAATCAGCCCCAGCATTTT
>TRBV6-1|.|19|TRBJ2-1|many
CASFSMGAWGLPDSDEQFF
TGTGCCAGTTTTTCCATGGGGGCTTGGGGGTTGCCAGATTCGGATGAGCAGTTCTTC
>TRBV5-8|.|14|TRBJ1-5|many
CASSLWGGNQPQHF
TGTGCCAGCAGCTTGTGGGGGGGCAATCAGCCCCAGCATTTT
>TRBV5-5|TRBD2|16|TRBJ2-3|many
CASSLTSGGSKDTQYF
TGTGCCAGCAGTTTGACTAGCGGGGGGTCTAAAGATACGCAGTATTTT
>TRBV2|TRBD2|15|TRBJ2-3|many
CASRALAGSTDTQYF
TGTGCCAGCAGGGCACTAGCGGGGAGCACAGATACGCAGTATTTT
>TRBV20-1|.|16|TRBJ1-6|many
CSARPLPRLLDSPLHF
TGCAGTGCTAGACCCCTCCCCCGCTTGTTAGATTCACCCCTCCACTTT
>TRBV29-1|.|15|TRBJ2-3|many
CSVELDSHSTDTQYF
TGCAGCGTAGAACTAGACTCGCATAGCACAGATACGCAGTATTTT
>TRBV4-2|.|16|TRBJ1-2|few
CASSQPHGGGSRGYTF
TGTGCCAGCAGCCAACCTCACGGGGGCGGTTCTCGTGGCTACACCTTC
>TRBV18|TRBD1|14|TRBJ1-3|.
CASSRDRSLNTIYF
TGTGCCAGCTCACGGGACAGATCATTAAACACCATATATTTT
>TRBV20-1|TRBD1|19|TRBJ1-4|.
CSANPIPGTGVIRDEKRFF
TGCAGTGCTAACCCCATTCCCGGGACAGGGGTAATCCGGGATGAAAAACGGTTTTTT
>TRBV20-1|TRBD1|16|TRBJ1-5|many
CSAVVRGTDSNQPQHF
TGCAGTGCTGTCGTTAGGGGGACAGATAGCAATCAGCCCCAGCATTTT
>TRBV5-5|TRBD1|15|TRBJ2-7|.
CASSYGTGVSYGQYF
TGTGCCAGCAGCTACGGGACAGGAGTTTCCTACGGGCAGTACTTC
>TRBV20-1|TRBD1|16|TRBJ2-7|.
CSARDLSGQGGYEQYF
TGCAGTGCTAGAGATCTCTCGGGACAGGGAGGCTACGAGCAGTACTTC
>TRBV30|.|16|TRBJ2-1|few
CAWGSGSRGLYNEQFF
TGTGCCTGGGGATCGGGTTCGCGGGGACTTTACAATGAGCAGTTCTTC